The clone carrying this TCR beta chain is a singleton in its sample. The method was immunoSEQ multiplex PCR; TCRdb's version includes in-frame clones alone and lacks a portion of them. The sample lists 60,000 to 85,000 clones, around 97% occurring once. Germline V lookup: CDR1 SGHDT, CDR2 YYEEEE. The CDR3 covers 16 residues. V lost 0 bases, J lost 4 bases, and 11 bases lay in between. This sample stems from a study of technical replicates of blood from a handful of donors. This clonotype was sampled from a human donor in good health. Sequencing used T cells isolated from PBMCs. The chain links TRBV5-6 to TRBJ1-6; D not resolved. The CDR3: CASSLEEDGYNSPLHF. DNA of the CDR3: TGTGCCAGCAGCTTGGAAGAGGATGGTTATAATTCACCCCTCCACTTT.